The clone carrying this T cell receptor beta chain was seen at least ten times. Sequence at one end of the junction differs from germline and may be a read error. TCRdb ran MiXCR on the PCR reads and lists one entry per CDR3 protein. The sample has 20,000 to 30,000 distinct CDR3 sequences, about a sixth seen once. This record belongs to a study of molecular identifiers for immune sequencing clone quantification. Germline lookup yields CDR1 SNHLY and CDR2 FYNNEI. This CDR3 region has 11 residues. Sequenced sample: naive CD8+ T cells from blood, with Jurkat cell RNA spiked in. Subset noted: FACS-sorted CD8+CD4-CCR7+CD45RA+ naive T cells. This TCR was sampled from a human donor in good health. Some libraries in this study had Jurkat cell RNA spiked in. V usage is TRBV2 and J usage is TRBJ1-1, with D possibly matching TRBD1 (5 bases). Written as DNA, the CDR3 is TGTGCCAGCAGTGAGGCCCCTGGACACCGATTT. Translating it yields CASSEAPGHRF.